This T cell receptor (beta chain) was observed in a study of blood T cell repertoires in COVID-19. Sequenced by immunoSEQ multiplex PCR; TCRdb stores in-frame clones only, minus some. The table has some 240,000 clones, 85% to 90% seen once. This clone was seen a single time. The CDR3 has 15 amino acids. Trimming took 3 bases from V and 2 from J; bases not matched to a gene: 4. CDR1 is SQVTM and CDR2 is ANQGSEA in the germline V gene. V gene TRBV29-1 combines with J gene TRBJ2-3; the match to TRBD1 covers 11 bases. The sample was peripheral blood. The origin of this receptor is a woman in her thirties or forties who had recovered from COVID-19. The CDR3 coding sequence is TGCAGCGTTGAGGGGGACAGGGGGACCACAGATACGCAGTATTTT. It is translated as CSVEGDRGTTDTQYF.